A single sample is the source of the 22 T cell receptor beta chains below, sequenced in a study of shared clonotypes between healthy human individuals. CD45RO-negative, CCR7-selected cells formed the naive CD8 fraction, which excluded terminally differentiated effector memory CD45RA+ cells. The repertoire was sequenced with immunoSEQ multiplex PCR; TCRdb's copy has only in-frame clones and lacks some. Of approximately 1.9 million clones listed, roughly 93% are singletons. The sample comprised naive CD8+ T cells from PBMCs. All receptors come from a man aged 18 to 29 in good health. Some clones in this sample may be carry-over from other donors' samples.

The J gene is TRBJ2-7, the V gene TRBV27; TRBD1 or TRBD2 may be the D gene (5 bases each). Germline V gene sequence: CDR1 MNHEY, CDR2 SMNVEV (reference sequence). The V end was cut by 6 bases, the J end by 1 base, with 13 bases between. This CDR3 contains 14 residues. This chain's CDR3 is CASSPLGASYEQYF. The CDR3 bases are TGTGCCAGCAGCCCTCTCGGGGCGTCCTACGAGCAGTACTTC.

The gene calls are TRBV5-1 and TRBJ2-7; no clear D. Germline assignment: CDR1 SGHRS and CDR2 YFSETQ. The CDR3 has 12 amino acids. Trimming stripped 6 bases from V and 5 bases from J, with 12 bases between. The CDR3 coding sequence is TGCGCCAGCAACAGTTACGACGACGAGCAGTACTTC. Residues: CASNSYDDEQYF. The whole variable domain, remainder taken from reference TRBV5-1 and TRBJ2-7, is KAGVTQTPRYLIKTRGQQVTLSCSPISGHRSVSWYQQTPGQGLQFLFEYFSETQRNKGNFPGRFSGRQFSNSRSEMNVSTLELGDSALYLCASNSYDDEQYFGPGTRLTVT.

This clone was found once. The rearrangement links TRBV5-5 to TRBJ2-7; D possibly corresponds to TRBD1 (5 bases). CDR3 length equals 13 residues. Trimming removed 3 bases from V and 7 bases from J, with 14 bases in between. The germline V gene encodes CDR1 SGHKS and CDR2 YYEKEE (reference sequence). CDR3 region: CASSYRPNREQYF. Here the CDR3 DNA reads TGTGCCAGCAGCTACAGGCCCAATCGGGAGCAGTACTTC.

Concerning this clone itself: Other DNA sequences of this sample code for an identical CDR3. The gene calls are TRBV7-9 and TRBJ2-4; D unclear. The CDR3 extends over 14 amino acids. V gave up 5 bases and J gave up 1 base, with 9 bases separating them. Germline V gene data show CDR1 as SEHNR and CDR2 as FQNEAQ (reference sequence). CDR3 in DNA: TGTGCCAGCAGCCTTGACCTGGCCAAAAACATTCAGTACTTC. Its translation: CASSLDLAKNIQYF. Using reference TRBV7-9 and TRBJ2-4 for the parts outside the CDR3, the full variable domain is DTGVSQNPRHKITKRGQNVTFRCDPISEHNRLYWYRQTLGQGPEFLTYFQNEAQLEKSRLLSDRFSAERPKGSFSTLEIQRTEQGDSAMYLCASSLDLAKNIQYFGAGTRLSVL.

The rearrangement links TRBV10-3 to TRBJ2-7; 7 nucleotides agree with TRBD1. This CDR3 comprises 14 residues. V dropped 5 bases and J dropped 1; count of bases not matched to a gene: 5. Germline CDR1 reads ENHRY; CDR2 reads SYGVKD. CDR3 residues: CAISWKGQSYEQYF. In nucleotides, the CDR3 is TGTGCCATCAGTTGGAAGGGACAGTCCTACGAGCAGTACTTC.

The chain is built from TRBV10-3 and TRBJ2-6, with 8 positions matching TRBD1. The germline V gene has CDR1 ENHRY and CDR2 SYGVKD. The junction had 9 bases not matched to a gene; V was cut back by 2 bases and J by 0 bases. The CDR3 is 19 residues long. CDR3 loop: CAISEKGRGQLSGANVLTF. CDR3 coding DNA: TGTGCCATCAGTGAGAAGGGCAGGGGGCAACTCTCTGGGGCCAACGTCCTGACTTTC.

V is TRBV5-1 and J is TRBJ2-7; 10 bases align to TRBD1. CDR1 is SGHRS, CDR2 YFSETQ, per germline. This CDR3 region has 14 residues. V lost 4 bases and J lost 7; bases outside the gene matches: 8. CDR3 region: CASSTWTGGGEQYF. The CDR3 DNA is TGCGCCAGCAGCACCTGGACAGGGGGGGGTGAGCAGTACTTC.

This chain joins TRBV5-4 and TRBJ1-1; 10 bases are shared with TRBD1. From germline, CDR1 is SGHNT and CDR2 YYREEE (reference sequence). This CDR3 region has 13 residues. After removal of 4 bases from V and 6 bases from J, the junction contained 3 bases not matched to a gene. CDR3 nucleotide sequence: TGTGCCAGCAGCCGACAGGGGGCGGCTGAAGCTTTCTTT. It codes for CASSRQGAAEAFF. The full variable domain, its missing parts supplied by reference TRBV5-4 and TRBJ1-1, is ETGVTQSPTHLIKTRGQQVTLRCSSQSGHNTVSWYQQALGQGPQFIFQYYREEENGRGNFPPRFSGLQFPNYSSELNVNALELDDSALYLCASSRQGAAEAFFGQGTRLTVV.

The V and J genes are TRBV4-3 and TRBJ1-4; 11 positions agree with TRBD1. With V trimmed by 0 bases and J by 7 bases, 10 bases remained unmatched. Germline lookup yields CDR1 LGHNA and CDR2 YSLEER. The CDR3 has 18 amino acids. CDR3 coding DNA: TGCGCCAGCAGCCAAGATAGAATCGGAGGGACAGGGGGTGAAAAACTGTTTTTT. It encodes CASSQDRIGGTGGEKLFF.

CDR3 coding DNA: TGTGCCACCAGCAGGAAGGACAGGGCGGCCTATGGCTACACCTTC. The encoded protein is CATSRKDRAAYGYTF. The rearrangement links TRBV15 to TRBJ1-2; 8 positions agree with TRBD1. Germline CDR1 is LNHNV and CDR2 is YYDKDF (reference sequence). V shed 3 bases, J shed 4 bases, and the junction held 7 bases outside the gene matches. CDR3 length equals 15 residues.

V and J are TRBV27 and TRBJ2-1; maybe TRBD1 (6 bases). The CDR3 runs 13 residues. Germline CDR1 reads MNHEY; CDR2 reads SMNVEV (reference sequence). V lost 6 bases, J lost 4 bases, and 10 bases lay in between. This CDR3 reads CASSTGWYNEQFF. Here the CDR3 DNA reads TGTGCCAGCAGCACAGGGTGGTACAATGAGCAGTTCTTC.

The gene calls are TRBV7-9 and TRBJ1-4; D is undetermined. The V end lost 1 base, the J end lost 10 bases, and 10 bases lay between the germline ends. This CDR3 is built from 13 residues. From germline, CDR1 is SEHNR and CDR2 FQNEAQ (reference sequence). DNA of the CDR3: TGTGCCAGCAGCTTAGTGGGAGAAGGAAAACTGTTTTTT. This sequence encodes CASSLVGEGKLFF.

CDR3 amino acids: CASSLNPGSDYEQYF. The DNA of the CDR3 is TGTGCCAGCAGCTTAAACCCAGGGTCGGACTACGAGCAGTACTTC. The rearrangement joins TRBV13 to TRBJ2-7, with D perhaps TRBD1 (5 bases). V lost 2 bases and J lost 3, with 14 bases in between. Germline V gene lookup returns CDR1 PRHDT and CDR2 FYEKMQ (reference sequence). The CDR3 has 15 residues.

Comments on this clone: Within the sample, other DNA sequences also encode this same CDR3. The V call is TRBV19, the J call TRBJ1-1; D ambiguous. CDR1 LNHDA and CDR2 SQIVND come from the germline V gene (reference sequence). V lost 3 bases and J 8 bases, leaving 7 bases between the germline ends. The CDR3 is made up of 11 amino acids. The CDR3 DNA sequence: TGTGCCAGTAGTATCGGAGGGGAAGCTTTCTTT. It encodes CASSIGGEAFF.

V is TRBV2 and J is TRBJ1-3; D might be TRBD1 (5 bases). The germline gives CDR1 SNHLY, CDR2 FYNNEI. This CDR3 contains 15 residues. The V and J ends lost 2 bases and 2 bases respectively, with 10 bases between them. CDR3 sequence reads: CASSEPGLAGNTIYF. The CDR3 nucleotides are TGTGCCAGCAGTGAACCAGGGCTCGCTGGAAACACCATATATTTT. Combining the CDR3 with reference TRBV2 and TRBJ1-3 gives the whole variable domain EPEVTQTPSHQVTQMGQEVILRCVPISNHLYFYWYRQILGQKVEFLVSFYNNEISEKSEIFDDQFSVERPDGSNFTLKIRSTKLEDSAMYFCASSEPGLAGNTIYFGEGSWLTVV.

The rearrangement joins TRBV27 to TRBJ2-7; 8 bases agree with TRBD1. In germline, CDR1 is MNHEY, CDR2 SMNVEV (reference sequence). This CDR3 has 13 amino acids. V shed 2 bases and J 5 bases; nucleotides not matched to a gene: 2. The CDR3 sequence: CASSLPGGHEQYF. CDR3 coding DNA: TGTGCCAGCAGTTTACCAGGGGGCCACGAGCAGTACTTC.

The V and J genes are TRBV7-8 and TRBJ2-1; D is unresolved. Germline V gene lookup returns CDR1 SGHVS and CDR2 FQNEAQ. V was pared by 5 bases and J by 0 bases, with 17 bases between. CDR3 length: 17 residues. The CDR3 protein is CASSDRVKTSSYNEQFF. Here the CDR3 DNA reads TGTGCCAGCAGCGATAGGGTAAAAACTTCCTCCTACAATGAGCAGTTCTTC.

The chain uses TRBV19 and TRBJ2-3; D remains ambiguous. Trimming pared 3 bases from V and 0 bases from J, leaving 13 bases between. The V gene's germline CDR1 is LNHDA and CDR2 SQIVND (reference sequence). There are 16 residues in the CDR3. The CDR3: CASSIRQASSTDTQYF. CDR3 in DNA: TGTGCCAGTAGTATCCGGCAGGCCTCTAGCACAGATACGCAGTATTTT.

The chain combines TRBV7-9 with TRBJ1-2; tentative D call: TRBD1 (5 bases). V was trimmed by 6 bases and J by 4 bases, leaving 12 bases between them. The CDR3 is 13 amino acids. Germline V CDR1 and CDR2: SEHNR, FQNEAQ (reference sequence). As DNA, the CDR3 is TGTGCCAGCAGAGGGCCCGGGGGCTATGGCTACACCTTC. Its protein is CASRGPGGYGYTF.

This chain uses TRBV5-1 with TRBJ2-7; no reliable D call. Between the trimmed V and J ends, which lost 1 base and 0 bases, there was a span of 11 bases. The CDR3 has 15 amino acids. CDR1 and CDR2 from the germline V gene are SGHRS and YFSETQ. The CDR3 coding sequence is TGCGCCAGCAGCTTGTCCCACACGAGCTCCTACGAGCAGTACTTC. Its translation is CASSLSHTSSYEQYF. Looking up the rest from reference TRBV5-1 and TRBJ2-7 gives the full variable domain: KAGVTQTPRYLIKTRGQQVTLSCSPISGHRSVSWYQQTPGQGLQFLFEYFSETQRNKGNFPGRFSGRQFSNSRSEMNVSTLELGDSALYLCASSLSHTSSYEQYFGPGTRLTVT.

V gene TRBV5-6 combines with J gene TRBJ1-1; possibly TRBD1 for D (5 bases). CDR1 and CDR2 from the germline V gene are SGHDT and YYEEEE. The CDR3 loop spans 14 amino acids. Trimming stripped 7 bases from V and 3 bases from J, with 16 bases between. CDR3 loop: CASSMGRAYTEAFF. CDR3 DNA sequence: TGTGCCAGCTCGATGGGCAGGGCGTACACTGAAGCTTTCTTT.

The genes are TRBV7-6 and TRBJ2-5; D may be TRBD2 (5 bases). Germline V CDR1 and CDR2: SGHVS, FNYEAQ. V was pared by 5 bases and J by 4 bases, with 20 bases between. This CDR3 comprises 16 residues. DNA of the CDR3: TGTGCCAGCAGCGTGCTAGCCCCCGAGCCCCCAGAGACCCAGTACTTC. Translating gives CASSVLAPEPPETQYF. Full variable domain (remainder filled in from reference TRBV7-6 and TRBJ2-5): GAGVSQSPRYKVTKRGQDVALRCDPISGHVSLYWYRQALGQGPEFLTYFNYEAQQDKSGLPNDRFSAERPEGSISTLTIQRTEQRDSAMYRCASSVLAPEPPETQYFGPGTRLLVL.